Listed below are T cell receptor beta chains from one sample, sequenced in a study of cytomegalovirus exposure and HLA in healthy donors. Profiling relied on immunoSEQ multiplex PCR, and the TCRdb table lists in-frame clones only, not all of them. The profile covers about 69,000 clones, with approximately 68% appearing a single time and approximately 11% taken by the ten largest. The sample was PBMCs. These receptors all come from a woman under 40 in good health and CMV-seronegative. Each CDR3 is given without its conserved first and last residue. The order of the fields is J gene, V gene, CDR3 length, clone size, CDR3 protein. Size values are once, few and many counts, or a class for expanded clones, and some rows have none.

TRBJ1-2,TRBV6-6,10,NA,ASNQQGDGYT
TRBJ2-7,TRBV5-1,11,NA,ASRDTNSYEQY
TRBJ2-7,TRBV7-9,10,NA,ASSLGANEQY
TRBJ2-7,TRBV6-5,13,NA,ASSYRGTGRSEQY
TRBJ1-1,TRBV18,12,NA,ASSPSTGSIEAF
TRBJ1-3,TRBV5-1,14,once,ASSVTQVSSGNTIY
TRBJ2-7,TRBV5-6,13,NA,ASSRDRVASYEQY
TRBJ2-3,TRBV11-2,13,once,ASSFSGDLTDTQY
TRBJ1-4,TRBV28,13,NA,ASSPTGGANEKLF
TRBJ2-5,TRBV5-1,13,NA,ASLYSGGAKETQY
TRBJ1-1,TRBV6-5,13,NA,ASSYSRIGNTEAF
TRBJ2-7,TRBV7-3,13,NA,ASSQVAGGAYEQY
TRBJ2-7,TRBV5-5,13,once,ASSLQGSRSYEQY
TRBJ2-5,TRBV6-1,9,NA,ASSAQGAQY
TRBJ2-1,TRBV27,11,few,ASSLSRTNEQF
TRBJ2-7,TRBV30,15,NA,AWSIPILRGGTYEQY
TRBJ2-7,TRBV29-1,10,few,SVGRNSYEQY
TRBJ1-4,TRBV5-1,13,NA,ASSLDRGVNEKLF
TRBJ2-3,TRBV7-7,13,NA,ASSSGQGLRDTQY
TRBJ1-5,TRBV4-1,11,NA,ASSQQGNQPQH
TRBJ2-7,TRBV4-1,12,few,ASSQLRGVYEQY
TRBJ1-1,TRBV19,13,once,ASSLGQAVNTEAF
TRBJ2-7,TRBV7-8,9,NA,ASSYNYEQY
TRBJ2-5,TRBV25-1,12,NA,ASSAYREAETQY
TRBJ2-5,TRBV6-1,10,NA,ASSAVQETQY
TRBJ1-6,TRBV30,11,NA,AWTGTANSPLH
TRBJ2-5,TRBV10-1,14,NA,ASSEGGLAGQETQY
TRBJ2-3,TRBV28,13,NA,ASSPIAVYTDTQY
TRBJ1-5,TRBV7-8,12,once,ASSEEGSNQPQH
TRBJ2-1,TRBV4-2,14,NA,ASSYIAGGPYNEQF
TRBJ1-6,TRBV5-6,15,few,ASSPPTGTKWNSPLH
TRBJ1-2,TRBV5-6,13,NA,ASSLGGASGYGYT
TRBJ2-7,TRBV5-1,13,NA,ASSNGGGGAYEQY
TRBJ1-1,TRBV29-1,12,NA,SVETGRGWTEAF
TRBJ2-7,TRBV30,11,medium-sized,AFRGGGSYEQY
TRBJ1-1,TRBV19,12,NA,ASSIEAGNTEAF
TRBJ2-5,TRBV5-6,13,NA,ASSLPAGGQETQY
TRBJ1-1,TRBV5-1,12,NA,ASSLSRQYTEAF
TRBJ2-5,TRBV30,10,NA,AWASAGETQY
TRBJ2-7,TRBV6-1,11,NA,ASIRQRSYEQY
TRBJ1-5,TRBV6-5,11,NA,ASRMTGSQPQH
TRBJ2-7,TRBV9,13,NA,ASSGDTSSSYEQY
TRBJ1-5,TRBV10-3,12,few,ATAGTGGGQPQH
TRBJ1-1,TRBV6-5,13,NA,ASSYGSNRGTEAF
TRBJ2-5,TRBV27,12,NA,ASSDRGGQETQY
TRBJ1-1,TRBV2,12,NA,ASERTGTDTEAF
TRBJ2-3,TRBV30,15,once,AWSRSSGGPSTDTQY
TRBJ2-3,TRBV9,14,NA,ASSSEAGGARDTQY
TRBJ2-7,TRBV27,15,few,ASSLSQGTGGMDEQY
TRBJ1-5,TRBV7-9,16,NA,ASSLGDRGGYSNQPQH
TRBJ1-2,TRBV11-1,11,once,ASSLSAGDGYT
TRBJ1-1,TRBV11-2,13,medium-sized,ASSYLGQVNTEAF
TRBJ2-3,TRBV15,11,NA,ATSARGLDTQY
TRBJ2-2,TRBV15,13,NA,ATSRDNGGAGELF
TRBJ2-7,TRBV5-4,13,NA,ASSSSDRGLYEQY
TRBJ2-1,TRBV6-5,12,NA,ASSYGIAGNEQF
TRBJ2-7,TRBV30,12,NA,AWSVGGASYEQY
TRBJ2-7,TRBV19,12,NA,ASSIASSSYEQY
TRBJ2-5,TRBV21-1,10,NA,ASSTQGETQY